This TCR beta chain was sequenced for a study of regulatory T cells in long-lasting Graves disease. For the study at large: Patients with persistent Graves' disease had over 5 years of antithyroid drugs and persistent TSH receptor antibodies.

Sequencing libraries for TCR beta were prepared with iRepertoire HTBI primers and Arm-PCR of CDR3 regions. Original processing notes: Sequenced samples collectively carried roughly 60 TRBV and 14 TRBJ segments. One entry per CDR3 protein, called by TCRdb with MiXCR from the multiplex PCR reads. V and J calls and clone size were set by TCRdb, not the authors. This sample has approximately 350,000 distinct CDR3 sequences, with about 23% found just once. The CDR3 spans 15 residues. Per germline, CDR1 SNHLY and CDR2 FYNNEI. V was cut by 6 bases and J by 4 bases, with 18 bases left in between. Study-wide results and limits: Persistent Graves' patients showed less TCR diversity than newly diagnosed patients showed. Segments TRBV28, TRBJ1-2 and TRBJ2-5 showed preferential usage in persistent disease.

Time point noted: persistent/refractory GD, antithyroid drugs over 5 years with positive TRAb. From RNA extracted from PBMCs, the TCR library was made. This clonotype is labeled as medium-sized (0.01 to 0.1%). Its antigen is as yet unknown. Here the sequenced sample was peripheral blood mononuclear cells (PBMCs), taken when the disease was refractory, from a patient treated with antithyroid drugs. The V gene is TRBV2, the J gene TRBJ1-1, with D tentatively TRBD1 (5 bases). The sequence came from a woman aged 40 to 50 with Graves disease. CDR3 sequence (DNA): TGTGCCAGCAGCCCTAGTGGGGCGCGGAGCACTGAAGCTTTCTTT. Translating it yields CASSPSGARSTEAFF.